A selection of T cell receptor beta chains follows, all from one sample in a study of blood T cell repertoires in COVID-19. TCRdb's copy holds only in-frame clones and misses some; the assay was immunoSEQ multiplex PCR. Among roughly 140,000 clones, about 88% were seen once, and the ten largest hold 7.3%. Sequencing was carried out using PBMCs or T cells enriched from blood (not recorded which). The receptors were sampled from a man aged 50-59 years who had recovered from COVID-19. Both conserved end residues are part of each CDR3. D genes are given only for firm matches. Clone size is given for some rows only: seen once, a few or many times, or a class if the clone is expanded.

j_call clone_size d_call v_call cdr3_aa cdr3_nt
TRBJ2-3 NA NA TRBV9 CASSATLRDTVMVQYF TGTGCCAGCAGCGCAACCCTCCGGGACACAGTCATGGTGCAGTATTTT
TRBJ1-1 NA NA TRBV15 CATSRDAGLNTEAFF TGTGCCACCAGCAGAGATGCGGGGTTAAACACTGAAGCTTTCTTT
TRBJ2-7 NA NA TRBV7-9 CASSLELKEQYF TGTGCCAGCAGCTTAGAACTGAAAGAGCAGTACTTC
TRBJ1-2 NA TRBD1 TRBV27 CASSPGTGAYGYTF TGTGCCAGCAGTCCCGGGACAGGGGCCTATGGCTACACCTTC
TRBJ2-2 NA NA TRBV18 CASSQNAGGELFF TGTGCCAGCTCACAAAATGCCGGCGGGGAGCTGTTTTTT
TRBJ2-1 NA TRBD1 TRBV18 CASSPPGQGGNEQFF TGTGCCAGCTCACCACCGGGACAGGGGGGGAATGAGCAGTTCTTC
TRBJ2-6 few NA TRBV4-3 CASSQDFVSNSGANVLTF TGCGCCAGCAGCCAGGACTTTGTCTCGAACTCTGGGGCCAACGTCCTGACTTTC
TRBJ2-5 NA NA TRBV12-3/TRBV12-4 CASSFHNQETQYF TGTGCCAGCAGTTTCCACAACCAAGAGACCCAGTACTTC
TRBJ1-2 NA NA TRBV28 CASRTGQNYGYTF TGTGCCAGCAGAACAGGACAGAACTATGGCTACACCTTC
TRBJ1-5 NA NA TRBV20-1 CSARFPRTAAF TGCAGTGCTAGATTCCCTCGGACAGCGGCGTTT
TRBJ1-3 NA TRBD1 TRBV3-1/TRBV3-2 CASSQTGTASGNTIYF TGTGCCAGCAGCCAAACCGGGACAGCCTCTGGAAACACCATATATTTT
TRBJ2-7 NA NA TRBV6-5 CASSYRHEDYEQYF TGTGCCAGCAGTTATCGGCATGAGGATTACGAGCAGTACTTC
TRBJ1-2 once NA TRBV10-3 CAISEGQNYGYTF TGTGCCATCAGTGAGGGACAGAACTATGGCTACACCTTC
TRBJ1-5 once TRBD1 TRBV12-3/TRBV12-4 CASSPNRGQPQHF TGTGCCAGCAGTCCGAACAGGGGTCAGCCCCAGCATTTT
TRBJ2-2 NA TRBD2 TRBV9 CASSDGREGVLGELFF TGTGCCAGCAGCGATGGCAGGGAGGGCGTTCTCGGGGAGCTGTTTTTT
TRBJ2-2 NA TRBD2 TRBV14 CASSSREANTGELFF TGTGCCAGCAGCTCCCGGGAGGCAAACACCGGGGAGCTGTTTTTT
TRBJ1-2 NA NA TRBV6-2/TRBV6-3 CASSSANNRLYGYTF TGTGCCAGCAGTTCCGCTAACAACAGGCTCTATGGCTACACCTTC
TRBJ2-2 NA TRBD1 TRBV14 CASSHVPGQGAPKYTGELFF TGTGCCAGCAGCCACGTCCCGGGACAGGGGGCCCCAAAGTACACCGGGGAGCTGTTTTTT
TRBJ1-5 NA NA TRBV12-3/TRBV12-4 CASSFLADQPQHF TGTGCCAGCAGTTTCTTGGCCGATCAGCCCCAGCATTTT
TRBJ2-7 NA TRBD1 TRBV6-5 CASSPDRGGPYEQYF TGTGCCAGCAGCCCCGACAGGGGGGGGCCCTACGAGCAGTACTTC
TRBJ1-6 NA NA TRBV18 CASSPRGDKATHNSPLHF TGTGCCAGCTCACCACGAGGAGATAAAGCAACACATAATTCACCCCTCCACTTT
TRBJ2-1 NA TRBD2 TRBV6-5 CASTTSGADEQFF TGTGCCAGCACTACTAGCGGGGCAGATGAGCAGTTCTTC
TRBJ2-7 NA NA TRBV11-2 CASSLESGGSPYEQYF TGTGCCAGCAGCTTAGAATCGGGGGGCTCTCCCTACGAGCAGTACTTC
TRBJ1-6 NA NA TRBV7-8 CASKEGHDSPLHF TGTGCCAGCAAGGAGGGGCACGATTCACCCCTCCACTTT
TRBJ1-5 NA NA TRBV19 CASRVYGDLNQPQHF TGTGCCAGTAGAGTATATGGAGATTTAAATCAGCCCCAGCATTTT
TRBJ1-1 NA TRBD1 TRBV18 CASSQTGTTEAFF TGTGCCAGCTCACAGACAGGGACCACTGAAGCTTTCTTT
TRBJ1-5 NA NA TRBV5-4 CASSLGGGQPQHF TGTGCCAGCAGCTTAGGGGGTGGTCAGCCCCAGCATTTT
TRBJ1-5 NA TRBD1 TRBV4-1 CASSARDSLLSNQPQHF TGCGCCAGCAGCGCCCGGGACAGCCTTCTTAGCAATCAGCCCCAGCATTTT
TRBJ2-7 NA TRBD1 TRBV30 CAWSVGTAYEQYF TGTGCCTGGAGTGTGGGGACAGCCTACGAGCAGTACTTC
TRBJ2-3 NA NA TRBV5-6 CASSSDLAPIQDTQYF TGTGCCAGCAGCTCAGACCTAGCCCCCATCCAAGATACGCAGTATTTT
TRBJ2-7 NA NA TRBV2 CASSHPGHNAYEQYF TGTGCCAGCAGCCACCCGGGACACAACGCCTACGAGCAGTACTTC
TRBJ1-1 NA TRBD1 TRBV19 CASSWGQGAGRTEAFF TGTGCCAGTAGCTGGGGACAGGGGGCGGGTAGGACTGAAGCTTTCTTT
TRBJ2-3 NA NA TRBV15 CATSRDGESTDTQYF TGTGCCACCAGCAGAGACGGAGAGAGCACAGATACGCAGTATTTT
TRBJ1-4 NA NA TRBV7-2 CASSSPGGTNEKLFF TGTGCCAGCAGCTCCCCGGGCGGGACTAATGAAAAACTGTTTTTT
TRBJ1-5 NA TRBD1 TRBV18 CASSPYRGDLGQPQHF TGTGCCAGCTCACCTTACAGGGGGGACTTGGGCCAGCCCCAGCATTTT
TRBJ1-3 few NA TRBV6-5 CASSYSRTGNTIYF TGTGCCAGCAGTTACTCGAGAACTGGAAACACCATATATTTT
TRBJ2-1 once TRBD1 TRBV11-2 CASRRDRGRNEQFF TGTGCCAGCAGGCGGGACAGGGGGCGCAATGAGCAGTTCTTC
TRBJ1-2 NA NA TRBV11-3 CASTGGYTF TGTGCCAGCACCGGGGGGTACACCTTC